This passage covers 11 T cell receptor beta chains from one sample sequenced in a study of blood T cell repertoires in COVID-19. TCRdb keeps only in-frame clones here, not all; method: immunoSEQ multiplex PCR. The sample yields nearly 70,000 clones, roughly 80% seen once. The sequencing input was peripheral blood. Every receptor here comes from a woman older than 75 with acute or convalescent COVID-19.

The CDR3 reads CASSLMTGGLRGYTF. The CDR3 DNA reads as TGCGCCAGCAGCTTGATGACAGGGGGGCTCAGGGGCTACACCTTC. The V gene is TRBV5-1, the J gene TRBJ1-2; 9 bases map to TRBD1. J lost 8 bases, V lost 1 base, and 9 bases had no gene match. CDR3 length: 15 amino acids. CDR1 SGHRS and CDR2 YFSETQ come from the germline V gene.

The genes are TRBV11-2 and TRBJ1-1, with 9 bases that match TRBD1. V lost 3 bases and J lost 8; bases outside the gene matches: 7. The CDR3 has 14 residues. Germline values: CDR1 SGHAT, CDR2 FQNNGV. The CDR3 nucleotides are TGTGCCAGCAGCTTTTCCGGGACAGGGACCGAAGCTTTCTTT. Translation: CASSFSGTGTEAFF.

The chain joins TRBV3-1 (or the pseudogene TRBV3-2) to TRBJ1-2; tentatively, D is TRBD1 (6 bases). V was clipped by 5 bases and J by 5 bases, with 15 bases between them. The germline gives CDR1 LGHDT, CDR2 YNNKEL (reference sequence). The CDR3 spans 14 residues. In DNA form, the CDR3 reads TGTGCCAGCAGCTCACCTGCGAGGGGGTATGGCTACACCTTC. This gives the protein CASSSPARGYGYTF.

The chain has TRBV6-5 and TRBJ1-2, with 8 bases fitting TRBD1. The V gene end was trimmed by 5 bases and the J gene end by 1 base; junction bases not matched to a gene: 6. This CDR3 spans 15 amino acids. Germline CDR1 and CDR2: MNHEY and SVGAGI. In DNA, the CDR3 is TGTGCCAGCAGTCCCGGGACAGGTCATAACTATGGCTACACCTTC. Residues: CASSPGTGHNYGYTF.

As for this clone: Other DNA sequences in the sample encode the same CDR3. This chain connects TRBV4-1 to TRBJ1-2; D unresolved. CDR1 and CDR2 (germline): MGHRA, YSYEKL. The CDR3 length is 14 residues. The V end was cut by 0 bases, the J end by 0 bases, with 5 bases between. The CDR3 loop reads CASSQDQTNYGYTF. In DNA form, the CDR3 reads TGCGCCAGCAGCCAAGATCAAACTAACTATGGCTACACCTTC.

The chain is built from TRBV10-1 and TRBJ1-2, with 7 nucleotides matching TRBD1. The CDR3 covers 17 residues. Germline V gene sequence: CDR1 WNHNN, CDR2 SYGVQD (reference sequence). V lost 0 bases and J lost 5; bases outside the gene matches: 12. CDR3: CASSESFVPGGRYGYTF. The CDR3 DNA follows: TGCGCCAGCAGTGAGTCTTTTGTGCCAGGGGGACGTTATGGCTACACCTTC.

This chain joins TRBV11-2 and TRBJ1-2; maybe TRBD1 (5 bases). The CDR3 is 14 amino acids. Germline V CDR1 and CDR2: SGHAT, FQNNGV. Trimming pared 2 bases from V and 4 bases from J, leaving 11 bases between. The DNA of the CDR3 is TGTGCCAGCAGCTTATCGGGCGGGACCTATGGCTACACCTTC. The encoded protein is CASSLSGGTYGYTF.

The V call is TRBV6-5, the J call TRBJ1-1; unclear D gene. Trimming cost V 7 bases and J 1 base, with 13 bases left between them. This CDR3 is 14 amino acids long. Germline V gives CDR1 MNHEY, CDR2 SVGAGI. The CDR3, as DNA: TGTGCCAGCAAACAGACACCGCCGAACACTGAAGCTTTCTTT. This encodes CASKQTPPNTEAFF.

The V gene is TRBV6-1, the J gene TRBJ1-5; 9 nucleotides line up with TRBD1. The CDR3 is 15 amino acids. Germline V gene lookup returns CDR1 MNHNS and CDR2 SASEGT. The ends lost 2 bases at V and 4 bases at J; junction bases unmatched: 3. CDR3 region: CASSEWGTGNQPQHF. DNA of the CDR3: TGTGCCAGCAGTGAATGGGGGACAGGGAATCAGCCCCAGCATTTT.

The chain recombines TRBV20-1 with TRBJ2-2; D uncertain. Germline V gives CDR1 DFQATT, CDR2 SNEGSKA (reference sequence). Trimming took 3 bases from V and 1 from J, leaving 9 bases between them. The CDR3 consists of 14 residues. CDR3 nucleotides: TGCAGTGCTAGTTACAGATTGAACACCGGGGAGCTGTTTTTT. Translating gives CSASYRLNTGELFF.

J is TRBJ2-1 and V is TRBV19; 8 nucleotides align to TRBD1. From germline, CDR1 is LNHDA and CDR2 SQIVND (reference sequence). The CDR3 runs 15 residues. The junction had 14 bases not matched to a gene; V was cut back by 8 bases and J by 8 bases. This CDR3 is CASGHRDRKYHEQFF. The CDR3 DNA follows: TGTGCCAGTGGCCACCGGGACAGGAAGTATCATGAGCAGTTCTTC.